Following are 23 T cell receptor beta chains from one sample sequenced in a study of blood T cell repertoires in COVID-19. The data were produced by immunoSEQ multiplex PCR, yet TCRdb's version contains in-frame clones alone and is incomplete. The table lists roughly 70,000 clones, 89% of them singletons. The sequencing input was peripheral blood. Receptors were obtained from an elderly man with acute or convalescent COVID-19.

The chain couples TRBV5-4 to TRBJ2-7; the match to TRBD1 covers 10 bases. CDR1 is SGHNT and CDR2 is YYREEE in the germline V gene (reference sequence). The CDR3 is made up of 14 amino acids. The V gene end was trimmed by 5 bases and the J gene end by 3 bases; junction bases not matched to a gene: 5. The CDR3, as DNA: TGTGCCAGCAGTAGACAGGGGGCGATCTACGAGCAGTACTTC. Its protein product is CASSRQGAIYEQYF. Full variable domain (rest looked up from reference TRBV5-4 and TRBJ2-7): ETGVTQSPTHLIKTRGQQVTLRCSSQSGHNTVSWYQQALGQGPQFIFQYYREEENGRGNFPPRFSGLQFPNYSSELNVNALELDDSALYLCASSRQGAIYEQYFGPGTRLTVT.

The chain couples TRBV24-1 to TRBJ2-1, with TRBD1 as a possible D gene (5 bases). Germline assignment: CDR1 KGHDR and CDR2 SFDVKD. Trimming stripped 7 bases from V and 9 bases from J, with 12 bases between. This CDR3 spans 12 amino acids. The CDR3 loop is CATSRQFGEQFF. In nucleotides, the CDR3 is TGTGCCACCAGCAGACAGTTCGGTGAGCAGTTCTTC.

The genes are TRBV5-1 and TRBJ2-5; the D gene is possibly TRBD1 (5 bases). Germline values: CDR1 SGHRS, CDR2 YFSETQ. The CDR3 length is 15 residues. The germline V and J ends were trimmed by 1 base and 5 bases, with 15 bases remaining between them. Written as DNA, the CDR3 is TGCGCCAGCAGCTTGAATGGGGCCGGCCCCGAGACCCAGTACTTC. Translation: CASSLNGAGPETQYF.

V usage is TRBV29-1 and J usage is TRBJ2-3; possibly TRBD2 for D (6 bases). CDR3 length equals 13 residues. Germline V gives CDR1 SQVTM, CDR2 ANQGSEA. V gave up 5 bases and J gave up 4 bases, with 13 bases separating them. The CDR3 sequence is CSVRGTPPDTQYF. The CDR3 nucleotides are TGCAGCGTTCGCGGGACCCCCCCAGATACGCAGTATTTT.

This clone was found a few times. This chain's CDR3 is CASSDSIGAGGYTF. The CDR3 DNA follows: TGTGCCAGCAGTGACTCGATTGGGGCCGGTGGCTACACCTTC. The V gene is TRBV6-4, the J gene TRBJ1-2; weak D call: TRBD1 (5 bases). V was clipped by 0 bases and J by 7 bases, with 12 bases between them. The CDR3 runs 14 residues. Germline values: CDR1 MRHNA, CDR2 SNTAGT.

The genes are TRBV24-1 and TRBJ2-3, with 8 bases identical to TRBD1. This CDR3 contains 16 residues. J lost 5 bases, V lost 3 bases, and 9 bases had no gene match. CDR1 and CDR2 from the germline V gene are KGHDR and SFDVKD. CDR3: CATSDRQGSGRDTQYF. The CDR3 DNA reads TGTGCCACCAGTGATCGACAGGGGTCGGGCAGAGATACGCAGTATTTT.

The chain couples TRBV18 to TRBJ2-1, with TRBD1 identical over 10 bases. The CDR3 spans 15 residues. Germline values: CDR1 KGHSH, CDR2 LQKENI. V lost 5 bases to trimming and J lost 2 bases; unmatched junction nucleotides: 3. CDR3 coding DNA: TGTGCCAGCTCATTGGGACAGGGGCCCTACAATGAGCAGTTCTTC. Translated, it gives CASSLGQGPYNEQFF. The full variable domain, in which reference TRBV18 and TRBJ2-1 provide the parts outside the CDR3, is NAGVMQNPRHLVRRRGQEARLRCSPMKGHSHVYWYRQLPEEGLKFMVYLQKENIIDESGMPKERFSAEFPKEGPSILRIQQVVRGDSAAYFCASSLGQGPYNEQFFGPGTRLTVL.

The chain joins TRBV24-1 to TRBJ1-5; D is unresolved. V lost 3 bases to trimming and J lost 3 bases, with 8 bases between them. Germline CDR1 is KGHDR and CDR2 is SFDVKD. The CDR3 has 14 amino acids. This chain's CDR3 is CATSDRSFNQPQHF. The CDR3 nucleotides are TGTGCCACCAGTGATCGGAGTTTCAATCAGCCCCAGCATTTT.

This chain connects TRBV6-5 to TRBJ1-1; weak D call: TRBD1 (5 bases). Per the germline V gene, CDR1 is MNHEY and CDR2 is SVGAGI. Trimming took 4 bases from V and 4 from J, leaving 13 bases between them. CDR3 length: 14 amino acids. The CDR3 reads CASSSNGGSTEAFF. The CDR3 DNA reads TGTGCCAGCAGTTCTAACGGGGGGAGCACTGAAGCTTTCTTT.

This clone was picked up one time. The rearrangement links TRBV5-6 to TRBJ1-3, with TRBD1 as a possible D gene (5 bases). The CDR3 has 16 residues. Germline V lookup: CDR1 SGHDT, CDR2 YYEEEE. Trimming stripped 1 base from V and 2 bases from J, with 13 bases between. CDR3 DNA sequence: TGTGCCAGCAGCTTGAAACAACGGACAACTGGAAACACCATATATTTT. This translates into CASSLKQRTTGNTIYF. Using reference TRBV5-6 and TRBJ1-3 for the parts outside the CDR3, the full variable domain is DAGVTQSPTHLIKTRGQQVTLRCSPKSGHDTVSWYQQALGQGPQFIFQYYEEEERQRGNFPDRFSGHQFPNYSSELNVNALLLGDSALYLCASSLKQRTTGNTIYFGEGSWLTVV.

This clone was observed a single time. This CDR3 is CASSSGGQGNTIYF. The CDR3, as DNA: TGTGCCAGCAGTTCGGGGGGACAGGGCAACACCATATATTTT. V usage is TRBV27 and J usage is TRBJ1-3; 9 nucleotides match TRBD1. Trimming at V came to 4 bases and at J to 7 bases, leaving 5 bases not matched to a gene. This CDR3 region has 14 residues. The germline V gene has CDR1 MNHEY and CDR2 SMNVEV (reference sequence).

This chain joins TRBV18 and TRBJ1-1, with D unclear. This CDR3 contains 14 residues. V was pared by 2 bases and J by 3 bases, with 10 bases between. CDR1 is KGHSH and CDR2 is LQKENI in the germline V gene. The CDR3: CASSPINTDTEAFF. The CDR3 region has the DNA TGTGCCAGCTCACCAATCAATACGGACACTGAAGCTTTCTTT. Full variable domain (remainder filled in from reference TRBV18 and TRBJ1-1): NAGVMQNPRHLVRRRGQEARLRCSPMKGHSHVYWYRQLPEEGLKFMVYLQKENIIDESGMPKERFSAEFPKEGPSILRIQQVVRGDSAAYFCASSPINTDTEAFFGQGTRLTVV.

The chain recombines TRBV29-1 with TRBJ1-2; possible D gene TRBD1, 5 bases. Trimming left V 3 bases short and J 8 bases short, with 13 bases between. Per the germline V gene, CDR1 is SQVTM and CDR2 is ANQGSEA. The CDR3 is 12 residues long. The CDR3 DNA reads TGCAGCGTTGAGACGGGGGGTGGAGGCTACACCTTC. It specifies CSVETGGGGYTF.

The chain has TRBV6-5 and TRBJ2-7, with 7 bases that match TRBD2. The germline gives CDR1 MNHEY, CDR2 SVGAGI. The CDR3 is 15 residues long. V shed 5 bases, J shed 6 bases, and the junction held 13 bases outside the gene matches. CDR3 sequence reads: CASSRKLGGGPEQYF. CDR3 bases: TGTGCCAGCAGTCGCAAATTGGGGGGAGGGCCCGAGCAGTACTTC.

The rearrangement links TRBV10-3 to TRBJ2-3; 9 nucleotides match TRBD2. J was trimmed by 4 bases and V by 0 bases; bases with no gene match: 8. The CDR3 has 17 amino acids. Germline values: CDR1 ENHRY, CDR2 SYGVKD. The CDR3 DNA sequence: TGTGCCATCAGTGAGTCTTTGCGGGGGGGCCAATCAGATACGCAGTATTTT. This codes for CAISESLRGGQSDTQYF.

The chain joins TRBV18 to TRBJ1-1; D remains unclear. The V gene's germline CDR1 is KGHSH and CDR2 LQKENI. This CDR3 has 17 amino acids. With 1 base removed from V and 1 base from J, the gap between germline ends came to 16 bases. Here the CDR3 reads CASSPRLTQQQNTEAFF. The CDR3 region has the DNA TGTGCCAGCTCACCACGCTTAACACAGCAACAGAACACTGAAGCTTTCTTT.

The gene calls are TRBV3-1 (or the pseudogene TRBV3-2) and TRBJ1-3; TRBD1 matches 7 bases. The germline V gene encodes CDR1 LGHDT and CDR2 YNNKEL (reference sequence). Losses at the gene ends were 4 bases for V and 0 bases for J; bases not matched to a gene: 6. This CDR3 has 16 residues. For the CDR3, the DNA is TGTGCCAGCAGCCTCGGACAGGCCGTCTCTGGAAACACCATATATTTT. Its protein is CASSLGQAVSGNTIYF.

This clone was seen just once. The chain carries TRBV5-1 and TRBJ2-3; 9 positions match TRBD1. V shed 4 bases, J shed 4 bases, and the junction held 7 bases outside the gene matches. Germline assignment: CDR1 SGHRS and CDR2 YFSETQ. This CDR3 region has 15 residues. The CDR3 coding sequence is TGCGCCAGCAGCCGCGGACAGGGGACCTCAGATACGCAGTATTTT. Encoded protein: CASSRGQGTSDTQYF.

The chain joins TRBV21-1 to TRBJ1-2; TRBD1 is taken as the D call from the table, unchecked against the DNA. TRBV21-1 counts as a pseudogene. This CDR3 comprises 15 residues. The CDR3 spells CASNLRRYRGAGYTF. CDR3 DNA sequence: TGTGCCAGCAACCTACGACGATACAGGGGCGCTGGCTACACCTTC.

This chain uses TRBV2 with TRBJ1-2; D might be TRBD1 (6 bases). There are 15 residues in the CDR3. The V end lost 6 bases, the J end lost 4 bases, and 18 bases lay between the germline ends. CDR1 and CDR2 from the germline V gene are SNHLY and FYNNEI. Here the CDR3 reads CASSGPRDTVYGYTF. CDR3 coding DNA: TGTGCCAGCAGCGGGCCTCGGGACACCGTCTATGGCTACACCTTC.

The chain combines TRBV6-6 with TRBJ1-5; TRBD1 agrees at 9 bases. V lost 5 bases and J lost 7; bases outside the gene matches: 6. Germline CDR1 MNHNY, CDR2 SVGAGI (reference sequence). The CDR3 contains 14 residues. The CDR3 DNA reads TGTGCCAGCAGTGCGGACAGGGGAGGGCAGCCCCAGCATTTT. Translating it yields CASSADRGGQPQHF.

The V gene is TRBV5-1, the J gene TRBJ1-1; D is uncertain. This CDR3 region has 15 residues. Trimming took 0 bases from V and 1 from J, leaving 10 bases between them. In germline, CDR1 is SGHRS, CDR2 YFSETQ. For the CDR3, the DNA is TGCGCCAGCAGCTTGGATGACGGGTCGAACACTGAAGCTTTCTTT. This translates into CASSLDDGSNTEAFF.

The genes are TRBV6-5 and TRBJ1-5; possibly TRBD1 for D (6 bases). CDR1 and CDR2 from the germline V gene are MNHEY and SVGAGI. The CDR3 runs to 14 residues. The V gene lost 4 bases and the J gene lost 3 bases, with 10 bases spanning the gap. This CDR3 reads CASSLQGTNQPQHF. CDR3 bases: TGTGCCAGCAGTTTACAGGGTACCAATCAGCCCCAGCATTTT.